This T cell receptor beta chain was recorded in a study of blood T cell repertoires in COVID-19. The wider study: Spain, Italy and the United States supplied samples that represented acute and convalescent COVID-19.

Methods used by the authors: Amplification from reference gene primers served as the basis for estimated nucleated cell counts. The assay was immunoSEQ multiplex PCR, and TCRdb's table has in-frame clones only and misses some. V, J and clone size are those of that table, while D and trimming were read from the DNA. The sample shows 140,000 to 150,000 clones, around nine tenths of them seen only once. Germline V gene sequence: CDR1 LGHNA, CDR2 YSLEER. This CDR3 is built from 17 residues. V shed 7 bases and J shed 3 bases, with 25 bases lying between them. V usage is TRBV4-3 and J usage is TRBJ2-7; perhaps TRBD2 as D (6 bases). The specimen was peripheral blood. The receptor was derived from a human donor in a cohort sampled during active COVID-19. The CDR3 sequence is CASTSRWGLAFRYEQYF. The CDR3 bases are TGCGCCAGCACCTCAAGATGGGGCCTAGCGTTCCGCTACGAGCAGTACTTC.